The clone carrying this T cell receptor (beta chain) is a singleton in its sample. The source of the sample is a study of T cells after yellow fever vaccination. The CDR3 contains 13 residues. Germline-derived CDR1 and CDR2 are SQVTM and ANQGSEA. V lost 7 bases and J 4 bases, leaving 16 bases between the germline ends. MiXCR, run by TCRdb on the 5' RACE reads, gives a single entry per CDR3 protein. This table has 100,000 or so distinct CDR3 sequences, 8.9% appearing once. The genes are TRBV29-1 and TRBJ2-5; no firm D call. Sequencing used CD8+ T cells not binding an NS4B(214-222) dextramer, sorted from PBMCs, obtained more than 13 days after the first yellow fever vaccination. This TCR derives from a man younger than 35 who received the YFV17D yellow fever vaccine. The CDR3 DNA is TGCAGCGCTCCATTACTCGGTGTAGAGACCCAGTACTTC. Its translation is CSAPLLGVETQYF.